Listed here are 16 T cell receptor beta chains from one sample, sequenced in a study of blood T cell repertoires in COVID-19. The table came from immunoSEQ multiplex PCR; TCRdb's copy has only in-frame clones and leaves some out. The data hold about 200,000 clones, with 86% observed a single time. Sequencing input: peripheral blood. The receptors come from a man aged 25-45 years who had recovered from COVID-19.

This sequence joins TRBV13 and TRBJ2-7; D might be TRBD2 (6 bases). The CDR3 loop spans 18 amino acids. The germline V and J ends were trimmed by 1 base and 0 bases, with 19 bases remaining between them. Germline values: CDR1 PRHDT, CDR2 FYEKMQ (reference sequence). CDR3 loop: CASSLVKGWRDGSYEQYF. CDR3 DNA: TGTGCCAGCAGCTTAGTAAAAGGCTGGAGGGACGGCTCCTACGAGCAGTACTTC.

The chain carries TRBV27 and TRBJ2-6; tentative D call: TRBD1 (6 bases). This CDR3 has 19 amino acids. V was pared by 4 bases and J by 0 bases, with 19 bases between. Germline V gene sequence: CDR1 MNHEY, CDR2 SMNVEV (reference sequence). The CDR3 loop is CASSSTSGTLHSGANVLTF. DNA for the CDR3: TGTGCCAGCAGTTCGACTTCCGGGACACTCCACTCTGGGGCCAACGTCCTGACTTTC.

This chain connects TRBV18 to TRBJ1-4; D is perhaps TRBD1 (5 bases). CDR1 is KGHSH and CDR2 is LQKENI in the germline V gene. The V end lost 3 bases, the J end lost 5 bases, and 10 bases lay between the germline ends. The CDR3 runs 14 residues. CDR3 region: CASSPGTRNEKLFF. The CDR3 DNA follows: TGTGCCAGCTCACCCGGGACTAGGAATGAAAAACTGTTTTTT.

The chain is built from TRBV5-6 and TRBJ2-2; TRBD2 matches 14 bases. The CDR3 is 16 amino acids. The V segment lost 5 bases and the J segment 3 bases; nucleotides outside the gene matches: 3. CDR1 and CDR2 (germline): SGHDT, YYEEEE. The CDR3 nucleotides are TGTGCCAGCAGTCGACTAGCGGGGGGGCACACCGGGGAGCTGTTTTTT. It encodes CASSRLAGGHTGELFF.

This chain uses TRBV7-9 with TRBJ1-3; D remains unclear. The CDR3 loop spans 15 amino acids. V was pared by 2 bases and J by 0 bases, with 8 bases between. Germline CDR1 and CDR2: SEHNR and FQNEAQ (reference sequence). This CDR3 reads CASSLKSVSGNTIYF. The DNA of the CDR3 is TGTGCCAGCAGCTTAAAGTCGGTCTCTGGAAACACCATATATTTT.

The V gene is TRBV19, the J gene TRBJ1-1; TRBD1 is a possible D gene (6 bases). The CDR3 is made up of 13 amino acids. Germline CDR1 reads LNHDA; CDR2 reads SQIVND (reference sequence). V was shortened by 7 bases and J by 6 bases, with 15 bases between the two germline ends. CDR3 bases: TGTGCCAGTACCTTGGGACAAATGGCTGAAGCTTTCTTT. It specifies CASTLGQMAEAFF.

The rearrangement joins TRBV19 to TRBJ2-1; D is unclear. The V end was cut by 2 bases, the J end by 7 bases, with 12 bases between. Germline V CDR1 and CDR2: LNHDA, SQIVND (reference sequence). The length of the CDR3 is 14 residues. CDR3 sequence (DNA): TGTGCCAGTAGTATATGGCACAGCCAGAATGAGCAGTTCTTC. Amino acids: CASSIWHSQNEQFF. Full variable domain (missing parts from reference TRBV19 and TRBJ2-1): DGGITQSPKYLFRKEGQNVTLSCEQNLNHDAMYWYRQDPGQGLRLIYYSQIVNDFQKGDIAEGYSVSREKKESFPLTVTSAQKNPTAFYLCASSIWHSQNEQFFGPGTRLTVL.

The chain has TRBV6-2 or TRBV6-3 and TRBJ1-1, with D uncertain. Germline lookup yields CDR1 MNHEY and CDR2 SVGEGT. This CDR3 is 12 amino acids long. V was shortened by 3 bases and J by 1 base, with 3 bases between the two germline ends. The CDR3 sequence is CASSYQNTEAFF. Here the CDR3 DNA reads TGTGCCAGCAGTTATCAGAACACTGAAGCTTTCTTT.

This chain links TRBV7-9 with TRBJ1-1; no clear D gene. The CDR3 totals 13 residues. Trimming took off 0 bases at V and 4 bases at J, with 6 bases between the two ends. Germline assignment: CDR1 SEHNR and CDR2 FQNEAQ (reference sequence). This CDR3 is CASSLAEGTEAFF. The CDR3 bases are TGTGCCAGCAGCTTAGCGGAGGGCACTGAAGCTTTCTTT.

V usage is TRBV2 and J usage is TRBJ2-2, with D hard to call. Germline V CDR1 and CDR2: SNHLY, FYNNEI. Trimming shortened V by 2 bases and J by 1 base, and 8 bases separated the two germline ends. CDR3 size: 15 residues. CDR3 amino acids: CASSELALNTGELFF. Written as DNA, the CDR3 is TGTGCCAGCAGTGAATTAGCCCTGAACACCGGGGAGCTGTTTTTT.

The J gene is TRBJ2-7, the V gene TRBV27; D remains unclear. CDR3 length equals 15 residues. V gave up 8 bases and J gave up 2 bases, with 19 bases separating them. CDR1 is MNHEY and CDR2 is SMNVEV in the germline V gene (reference sequence). The CDR3: CASASKGPGAYEQYF. For the CDR3, the DNA is TGTGCCAGCGCATCTAAAGGCCCCGGAGCCTACGAGCAGTACTTC.

Many counts were recorded for this clone. The CDR3 DNA follows: TGCGCCAGCACTCCCGGGGGGGCTGCCACCCTTAACACTGAAGCTTTCTTT. This codes for CASTPGGAATLNTEAFF. The chain has TRBV5-1 and TRBJ1-1, with a tentative D call TRBD1 (6 bases). V was shortened by 6 bases and J by 2 bases, with 23 bases between the two germline ends. Germline V gene sequence: CDR1 SGHRS, CDR2 YFSETQ. The CDR3 runs to 17 residues.

This chain joins TRBV10-3 and TRBJ1-2; D remains ambiguous. Between the trimmed V and J ends, which lost 0 bases and 6 bases, there was a span of 14 bases. The CDR3 has 15 residues. CDR1 ENHRY and CDR2 SYGVKD come from the germline V gene. The DNA of the CDR3 is TGTGCCATCAGTGAGTCAGAGGGATCTCTAAATGGCTACACCTTC. This codes for CAISESEGSLNGYTF.

The V call is TRBV30, the J call TRBJ1-2; 7 bases agree with TRBD1. Germline lookup yields CDR1 GTSNPN and CDR2 SVGIG (reference sequence). Germline trimming cut 5 bases from V and 8 bases from J; bases unmatched to any gene: 8. This CDR3 region has 12 residues. The CDR3 reads CAWPRTGSGYTF. The CDR3 DNA reads TGTGCCTGGCCTCGGACAGGTAGCGGCTACACCTTC.

This sequence joins TRBV2 and TRBJ2-7; 10 bases align to TRBD1. V was clipped by 7 bases and J by 3 bases; unmatched bases: 6. The CDR3 is 14 amino acids. Germline values: CDR1 SNHLY, CDR2 FYNNEI. The CDR3 loop is CASTARDRGYEQYF. The CDR3 bases are TGTGCCAGCACCGCTCGGGACAGGGGCTACGAGCAGTACTTC. Complete variable domain (other parts from reference TRBV2 and TRBJ2-7): EPEVTQTPSHQVTQMGQEVILRCVPISNHLYFYWYRQILGQKVEFLVSFYNNEISEKSEIFDDQFSVERPDGSNFTLKIRSTKLEDSAMYFCASTARDRGYEQYFGPGTRLTVT.

This clone showed up just once. The chain couples TRBV4-2 to TRBJ2-2; TRBD2 matches at 7 bases. Germline V CDR1 and CDR2: LGHNA, YNFKEQ. Germline trimming cut 4 bases from V and 3 bases from J; bases unmatched to any gene: 11. The CDR3 runs to 17 residues. Here the CDR3 DNA reads TGTGCCAGCAGCCCCCGACGGACTAGTCGGGACACCGGGGAGCTGTTTTTT. Its translation: CASSPRRTSRDTGELFF.